This T cell receptor beta chain was retrieved from a study of T cells in Graves' hyperthyroidism and ophthalmopathy. The germline V gene encodes CDR1 SQVTM and CDR2 ANQGSEA. The length of the CDR3 is 12 residues. V lost 6 bases and J lost 0, with 9 bases in between. This clonotype was found a few times. RNA transcripts yielded amplified TCR beta CDR3 regions. Initially, a first-round RT-PCR of the TCR CDR3 employed the HTBI primer set. TCRdb used MiXCR to reprocess the multiplex PCR reads, holding one entry per CDR3 protein. The sample contains 390,000 or so distinct CDR3 sequences, about 15% of which appear only once. Disease duration was under 3 months in the ophthalmopathy patients, who also had a Clinical Activity Score of at least 3 and a NOSPECS grade of at least 4. Investigators excluded patients with uncontrolled infection, other autoimmune disease, pregnancy or lactation.

The sequencing input was blood. This clonotype originated in a man younger than 35 with Graves' ophthalmopathy. V usage is TRBV29-1 and J usage is TRBJ2-7; D is ambiguous. The CDR3 region is CSVEKSSYEQYF. In nucleotides, the CDR3 is TGCAGCGTGGAGAAGAGCTCCTACGAGCAGTACTTC.